Listed below are T cell receptor beta chains from one sample, sequenced in a study of cytomegalovirus exposure and HLA in healthy donors. Data came from immunoSEQ multiplex PCR; TCRdb stores just in-frame clones and leaves some out. The table shows fewer than 200,000 clones, with 68% occurring only once. Specimen: PBMCs. Receptors originate from a middle-aged woman in good health and CMV-seropositive. CDR3s include the opening cysteine and the closing phenylalanine or tryptophan. A D gene is named only where the DNA matches it firmly. The listing skips clone size in some rows; elsewhere it reads once, few, many or a size class.

d_gene	v_gene	j_gene	abundance	CDR3nt	CDR3aa
-	TRBV4-1	TRBJ1-2	-	TGCGCCAGCAGCCAAGACGGCGGGGGCCGCAACTATGGCTACACCTTC	CASSQDGGGRNYGYTF
-	TRBV19	TRBJ2-1	-	TGTGCCAGTAGGGCTCTAGCGAGGAATGAGCAGTTCTTC	CASRALARNEQFF
TRBD2	TRBV29-1	TRBJ2-2	once	TGCAGCGTCGAGCGGGGACCGAACACCGGGGAGCTGTTTTTT	CSVERGPNTGELFF
TRBD1	TRBV29-1	TRBJ1-2	few	TGCAGCGCCGGCACAGGGGCCAACTATGGCTACACCTTC	CSAGTGANYGYTF
TRBD2	TRBV7-6	TRBJ2-1	-	TGTGCCAGCAGCTCCAGACTAGCGGGAGGCAATGAGCAGTTCTTC	CASSSRLAGGNEQFF
-	TRBV6-5	TRBJ1-3	few	TGTGCCAGCAGCCGCTTCGGGGGGAGAAACACCATATATTTT	CASSRFGGRNTIYF
-	TRBV6-1	TRBJ1-1	-	TGTGCCAGCACCGAAGGACACGCCACTGAAGCTTTCTTT	CASTEGHATEAFF
TRBD2	TRBV7-3	TRBJ2-3	-	TGTGCCAGCAGCCACCCCCCCCAGCGGGAGGGGAATACGCAGTATTTT	CASSHPPQREGNTQYF
TRBD2	TRBV9	TRBJ2-3	-	TGTGCCAGCAGCGTTCGGGGAGGGCTCACAGATACGCAGTATTTT	CASSVRGGLTDTQYF
TRBD1	TRBV10-3	TRBJ1-1	-	TGTGCCATCAGGACGGACCCGGGACAGGGGGTCACTGAAGCTTTCTTT	CAIRTDPGQGVTEAFF
-	TRBV7-2	TRBJ2-3	-	TGTGCCAGCAGCCCATGGGAGGACGGTACGCAGTATTTT	CASSPWEDGTQYF
TRBD2	TRBV4-3	TRBJ2-7	-	TGCGCCAGCAGCCAGGGACTAGCGGGAGCCCCCGAGCAGTACTTC	CASSQGLAGAPEQYF
TRBD1	TRBV6-5	TRBJ2-5	-	TGTGCCAGCAGTGTCGGGACAGGGGGGGAAGAGACCCAGTACTTC	CASSVGTGGEETQYF
TRBD1	TRBV10-3	TRBJ2-1	-	TGTGCCATCAGTGGCACCGGGACAGGGTTGGGAGAGCAGTTCTTC	CAISGTGTGLGEQFF
TRBD2	TRBV6-5	TRBJ2-1	-	TGTGCCAGCAGAAAAAGCGGGGGGGAGGGCAATGAGCAGTTCTTC	CASRKSGGEGNEQFF
-	TRBV28	TRBJ2-7	-	TGTGCCAGCAGTTTACGCGGCTACGAGCAGTACTTC	CASSLRGYEQYF
TRBD1	TRBV18	TRBJ1-1	-	TGTGCCAGCTCACAACAAGGACAGGGCAACACTGAAGCTTTCTTT	CASSQQGQGNTEAFF
TRBD2	TRBV29-1	TRBJ2-5	once	TGCAGCGTTGGACGATCGCTAGCGGGGGGACCCCGAACCCAGTACTTC	CSVGRSLAGGPRTQYF
-	TRBV9	TRBJ2-7	few	TGTGCCAGCAGCGTAAGTACCGGGACTCAGACCTACGAGCAGTACTTC	CASSVSTGTQTYEQYF
-	TRBV9	TRBJ2-7	-	TGTGCCAGCAGCGTAGGGACATCCTACGAGCAGTACTTC	CASSVGTSYEQYF
TRBD2	TRBV19	TRBJ2-3	-	TGTGCCAGTAGCCAACTAGCGGGAGGCACAGATACGCAGTATTTT	CASSQLAGGTDTQYF
-	TRBV4-3	TRBJ2-2	-	TGCGCCAGCAGCCCCACTCGAGGGAAGTCCACCGGGGAGCTGTTTTTT	CASSPTRGKSTGELFF
-	TRBV6-5	TRBJ2-2	-	TGTGCCAGCAGTTACTCGACTACTAACACCGGGGAGCTGTTTTTT	CASSYSTTNTGELFF
-	TRBV4-1	TRBJ2-2	-	TGCGCCAGCAGCCAAGCTAGCCACGTCGGAAGGACCGGGGAGCTGTTTTTT	CASSQASHVGRTGELFF
TRBD2	TRBV11-3	TRBJ2-7	-	TGTGCCAGCAGCGTGCGGGGGGCGGTTTACGAGCAGTACTTC	CASSVRGAVYEQYF
TRBD1	TRBV6-6	TRBJ1-5	-	TGTGCCAGCAAACGGACAGGGGATCTACCGAATCAGCCCCAGCATTTT	CASKRTGDLPNQPQHF
-	TRBV9	TRBJ1-5	-	TGTGCCAGCAGCGTTGGAGGGCTCAATCAGCCCCAGCATTTT	CASSVGGLNQPQHF
TRBD1	TRBV6-5	TRBJ1-2	-	TGTGCCAGCAGTTCTCGGGACAGCGAGCCCTATGGCTACCCCTTC	CASSSRDSEPYGYPF
-	TRBV6-5	TRBJ2-7	-	TGTGCCAGCAGTCCCTACGGGTACGAGCAGTACTTC	CASSPYGYEQYF
-	TRBV7-2	TRBJ2-2	-	TGCGCCAGCAGCCCGGTGCGAAGCGGGGAGCTGTTTTTT	CASSPVRSGELFF
-	TRBV27	TRBJ2-2	-	TGTGCCAGCAGTTTTAGGAGCTCCGGGGAGCTGTTTTTT	CASSFRSSGELFF
-	TRBV9	TRBJ2-1	-	TGTGCCAGCAGCGCTTTCACAGGGCCCTACAATGAGCAGTTCTTC	CASSAFTGPYNEQFF
TRBD1	TRBV15	TRBJ1-2	-	TGTGCCACCAGCAGGCCCGACAGGGGAGAGTATGGCTACACCTTC	CATSRPDRGEYGYTF
-	TRBV2	TRBJ1-2	-	TGTGCCAGCAGTGAAGGGGCAGGTGCCTTCTATGGCTACCCCTTC	CASSEGAGAFYGYPF
-	TRBV28	TRBJ1-3	once	TGTGCCAGCAGTTTTTCCATGGGAAACACCATATATTTT	CASSFSMGNTIYF
TRBD2	TRBV13	TRBJ2-7	-	TGTGCCAGCAGCAGGGAGCGGGACTACGAGCAGTACTTC	CASSRERDYEQYF
-	TRBV15	TRBJ2-7	-	TGTGCCACCAGCATTCAGCCACAGGGCGGCCACGAGCAGTACTTC	CATSIQPQGGHEQYF
-	TRBV5-1	TRBJ2-1	once	TGCGCCAGCGGGAGGGACAGGAGCGACAATGAGCAGTTCTTC	CASGRDRSDNEQFF
TRBD1	TRBV4-2	TRBJ1-2	-	TGTGCCAGTTTACTCAGTACCGGACAGGGGGCCAGCGGAAGTAGGGGCTACCCCTTC	CASLLSTGQGASGSRGYPF
-	TRBV7-7	TRBJ2-1	-	TGTGCTAGCAGCTCCCGTTTCTCTAGCGATTACAATGAGCAGTTCTTC	CASSSRFSSDYNEQFF
-	TRBV11-1	TRBJ2-3	-	TGTGCCAGCAGCCTTAGCACAGATACGCAGTATTTT	CASSLSTDTQYF
TRBD1	TRBV6-1	TRBJ1-3	-	TGTGCCAGCAGTGAAGCCTGGGGGGGACAGGGTTATGACACCATATATTTT	CASSEAWGGQGYDTIYF
TRBD2	TRBV7-2	TRBJ2-5	-	TGTGCCAGCAGCTTAGAATGGCTAGCGGGTCGTCGCGGGACCCAGTACTTC	CASSLEWLAGRRGTQYF
TRBD1	TRBV29-1	TRBJ2-7	-	TGCAGCGGCAGGACAGGGGCCTACGAGCAGTACTTC	CSGRTGAYEQYF
-	TRBV25-1	TRBJ1-3	-	TGTGCCAGCAGTGAGGCGGGGGGTAGAAACACCATATATTTT	CASSEAGGRNTIYF
TRBD1	TRBV14	TRBJ2-3	-	TGTGCCAGCAGCCAAGCCGGACAGGGGTGGACAGATACGCAGTATTTT	CASSQAGQGWTDTQYF
-	TRBV6-4	TRBJ2-6	-	TGTGCCAGCAGTGACTCCCGACAGACCAGCTCTGGGGCCAACGTCCTGACTTTC	CASSDSRQTSSGANVLTF
TRBD2	TRBV28	TRBJ2-5	-	TGTGCCAGCAGTAGCGCGGGAGAGGCCCAAGAGACCCAGTACTTC	CASSSAGEAQETQYF
TRBD1	TRBV5-1	TRBJ1-1	-	TGCGCCAGCAGCTTGGCGGGGACAGGGTCCGAAGCTTTCTTT	CASSLAGTGSEAFF
TRBD2	TRBV25-1	TRBJ2-3	few	TGTGCCAGCAGTCATGGGGGGGCAGATACGCAGTATTTT	CASSHGGADTQYF
TRBD2	TRBV28	TRBJ2-4	-	TGTGCCAGCAGTTTAACATCGAGCGGGAGGGCCAACATTCAGTACTTC	CASSLTSSGRANIQYF
-	TRBV19	TRBJ1-1	few	TGTGCCAGTAGTATCGGACAGAGGAACACTGAAGCTTTCTTT	CASSIGQRNTEAFF
-	TRBV7-9	TRBJ1-3	-	TGTGCCAGCAGCTTCACCGCGTCCTCTGGAAACACCATATATTTT	CASSFTASSGNTIYF
-	TRBV15	TRBJ1-4	-	TGTGCCACCAGCAGAGCTTCAGGGGCCCTTGGTGAAAAACTGTTTTTT	CATSRASGALGEKLFF
-	TRBV6-5	TRBJ1-3	-	TGTGCCAGCAGTTTGACCGACTCCTACGGAAACACCATATATTTT	CASSLTDSYGNTIYF
TRBD2	TRBV14	TRBJ2-1	-	TGTGCCAGCAGCCGAATAGCGGGTGAGCAGTTCTTC	CASSRIAGEQFF
-	TRBV6-5	TRBJ1-5	-	TGTGCCAGCAGTTACTCCAGGGGTAACAATCAGCCCCAGAATTTT	CASSYSRGNNQPQNF
-	TRBV7-2	TRBJ2-2	once	TGTGCCAGCAGCTTAACGGGGATAGTCGGGGAGCTGTTTTTT	CASSLTGIVGELFF
TRBD2	TRBV6-5	TRBJ2-3	-	TGTGCCAGCGGCCTGGGGGGGGAAGGAGATACGCAGTATTTT	CASGLGGEGDTQYF